Below are 8 T cell receptor beta chains sequenced from a single sample in a study of blood T cell repertoires in COVID-19. Generated by immunoSEQ multiplex PCR, the TCRdb table keeps only in-frame clones and is missing some. This table holds 500,000 to 600,000 clones, approximately 88% found once. The sequenced sample consisted of peripheral blood. The origin of the receptors is a woman in her forties or fifties with COVID-19, enrolled during active disease.

The chain carries TRBV20-1 and TRBJ1-1, with D perhaps matching TRBD1 (6 bases). The length of the CDR3 is 16 residues. With 3 bases removed from V and 0 bases from J, the gap between germline ends came to 17 bases. Germline CDR1 DFQATT, CDR2 SNEGSKA (reference sequence). Here the CDR3 DNA reads TGCAGTGCTAGTACCTCGGACAGCCACATGAACACTGAAGCTTTCTTT. It translates to CSASTSDSHMNTEAFF.

The genes are TRBV30 and TRBJ1-1; 8 bases are shared with TRBD1. Germline V gene sequence: CDR1 GTSNPN, CDR2 SVGIG (reference sequence). This CDR3 comprises 13 residues. The V and J ends lost 4 bases and 4 bases, in that order; junction bases with no gene match: 5. The CDR3 DNA is TGTGCCTGGATTCGGACAGGGCCCACTGAAGCTTTCTTT. Amino acid sequence: CAWIRTGPTEAFF.

This clone was found a few times. V and J are TRBV9 and TRBJ2-2; a possible D gene is TRBD1 (5 bases). Germline V gene sequence: CDR1 SGDLS, CDR2 YYNGEE. V lost 3 bases to trimming and J lost 1 base, with 7 bases between them. This CDR3 has 14 residues. The CDR3 region is CASSADRNTGELFF. CDR3 DNA: TGTGCCAGCAGCGCCGACAGGAACACCGGGGAGCTGTTTTTT.

The chain is built from TRBV9 and TRBJ1-2; D is unclear. V was pared by 4 bases and J by 7 bases, with 20 bases between. The CDR3 runs 15 residues. CDR1 and CDR2 from the germline V gene are SGDLS and YYNGEE. CDR3 bases: TGTGCCAGCAGCCCTCGAGCCCGGGAGCGGAGTGGCTACACCTTC. The encoded protein is CASSPRARERSGYTF. Drawing the rest from reference TRBV9 and TRBJ1-2, the complete variable domain is DSGVTQTPKHLITATGQRVTLRCSPRSGDLSVYWYQQSLDQGLQFLIQYYNGEERAKGNILERFSAQQFPDLHSELNLSSLELGDSALYFCASSPRARERSGYTFGSGTRLTVV.

V is TRBV25-1 and J is TRBJ1-2, with D unresolved. The CDR3 has 12 residues. Trimming removed 4 bases from V and 7 bases from J, with 10 bases in between. CDR1 MGHDK and CDR2 SYGVNS come from the germline V gene. This chain's CDR3 is CASSGPLSGYTF. The CDR3 DNA sequence: TGTGCCAGCAGTGGTCCTCTTAGTGGCTACACCTTC.

The chain has TRBV6-6 and TRBJ2-1; unclear D gene. V lost 7 bases, J lost 2 bases, and 12 bases lay in between. The CDR3 loop spans 14 amino acids. Germline V gene data show CDR1 as MNHNY and CDR2 as SVGAGI (reference sequence). The CDR3 reads CASTPTGTYNEQFF. Written as DNA, the CDR3 is TGTGCCAGCACCCCGACGGGTACCTACAATGAGCAGTTCTTC.

This rearrangement joins TRBV7-9 to TRBJ1-2; D is ambiguous. Trimming left V 1 base short and J 7 bases short, with 10 bases between. CDR3 size: 13 residues. Germline V gene sequence: CDR1 SEHNR, CDR2 FQNEAQ (reference sequence). The CDR3 region is CASSLVGRGGYTF. The CDR3 bases are TGTGCCAGCAGCTTAGTGGGTAGAGGTGGCTACACCTTC.

J is TRBJ1-5 and V is TRBV12-3 or TRBV12-4; D is ambiguous. Trimming shortened V by 9 bases and J by 0 bases, and 9 bases separated the two germline ends. This CDR3 has 13 residues. The CDR3, as DNA: TGTGCCAGTCAAGCGGATAGCAATCAGCCCCAGCATTTT. This codes for CASQADSNQPQHF.